The T cell receptor beta chain under discussion was sequenced for a study of blood T cell repertoires in COVID-19. On the study more broadly: PBMCs, B-cell-depleted T cells, or T cells provided the cDNA or gDNA that made up the material.

Original data processing: Reference gene primers were amplified, and this amplification served to estimate nucleated cell counts. Assay used: immunoSEQ multiplex PCR; TCRdb lists only in-frame clones, some missing. V and J calls and clone size are given by that table; D and trimming were obtained from the DNA. Seen here are 150,000 to 200,000 clones, roughly 81% observed once, and the top ten hold around 11%. The V end was cut by 6 bases, the J end by 3 bases, with 14 bases between. The V gene's germline CDR1 is LNHDA and CDR2 SQIVND (reference sequence). The CDR3 covers 14 residues. The clonotype comes from a woman of 80 years or more with COVID-19, enrolled during active disease. The rearrangement joins TRBV19 to TRBJ2-5; tentatively, D is TRBD2 (5 bases). The source material was peripheral blood. In nucleotides, the CDR3 is TGTGCCAGTAGCTTGGCGGGCGGAGAAGAGACCCAGTACTTC. This codes for CASSLAGGEETQYF.